Below, one T cell receptor beta chain is given with its context. The sample is drawn from a study of blood T cell repertoires in COVID-19. Data came from immunoSEQ multiplex PCR; TCRdb stores just in-frame clones and leaves some out. The table shows over 100,000 clones, with roughly 84% occurring only once. The sequence was obtained from a woman in her fifties or sixties with acute or convalescent COVID-19. Sequencing was performed on peripheral blood.

This CDR3 reads CASSVGLRGEYTEAFF. CDR3 sequence (DNA): TGTGCCAGCAGCGTAGGTCTCAGGGGGGAGTATACTGAAGCTTTCTTT. V gene TRBV9 combines with J gene TRBJ1-1; TRBD1 matches 7 bases. This CDR3 is 16 amino acids long. Per germline, CDR1 SGDLS and CDR2 YYNGEE. The junction had 10 bases not matched to a gene; V was cut back by 0 bases and J by 5 bases.